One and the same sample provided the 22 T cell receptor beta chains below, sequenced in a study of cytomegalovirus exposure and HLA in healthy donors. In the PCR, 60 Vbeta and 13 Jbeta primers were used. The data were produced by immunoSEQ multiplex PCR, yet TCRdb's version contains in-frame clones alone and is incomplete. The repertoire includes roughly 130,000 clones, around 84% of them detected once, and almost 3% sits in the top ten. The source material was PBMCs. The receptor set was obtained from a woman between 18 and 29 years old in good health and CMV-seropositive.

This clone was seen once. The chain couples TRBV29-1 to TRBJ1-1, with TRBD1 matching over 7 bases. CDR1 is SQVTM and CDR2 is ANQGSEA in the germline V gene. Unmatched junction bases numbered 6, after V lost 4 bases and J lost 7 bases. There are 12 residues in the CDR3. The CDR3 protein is CSVVTGVFEAFF. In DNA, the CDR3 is TGCAGCGTTGTTACAGGGGTATTTGAAGCTTTCTTT.

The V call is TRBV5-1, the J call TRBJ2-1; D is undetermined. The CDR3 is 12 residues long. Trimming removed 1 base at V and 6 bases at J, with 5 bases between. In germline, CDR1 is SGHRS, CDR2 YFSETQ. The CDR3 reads CASSLPSNEQFF. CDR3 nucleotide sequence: TGCGCCAGCAGCTTGCCCTCCAATGAGCAGTTCTTC. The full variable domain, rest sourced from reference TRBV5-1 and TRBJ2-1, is KAGVTQTPRYLIKTRGQQVTLSCSPISGHRSVSWYQQTPGQGLQFLFEYFSETQRNKGNFPGRFSGRQFSNSRSEMNVSTLELGDSALYLCASSLPSNEQFFGPGTRLTVL.

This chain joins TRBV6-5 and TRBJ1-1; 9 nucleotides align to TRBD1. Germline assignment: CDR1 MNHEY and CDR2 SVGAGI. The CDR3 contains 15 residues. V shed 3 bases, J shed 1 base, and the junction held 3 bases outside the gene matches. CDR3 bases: TGTGCCAGCAGTTATGACAGGGGGGCGAACACTGAAGCTTTCTTT. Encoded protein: CASSYDRGANTEAFF.

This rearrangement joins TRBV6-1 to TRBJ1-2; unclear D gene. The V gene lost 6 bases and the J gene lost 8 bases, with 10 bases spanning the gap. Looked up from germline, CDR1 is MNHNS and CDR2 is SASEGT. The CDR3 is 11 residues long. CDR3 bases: TGTGCCAGCAGGGCAAACGGGGGCTACACCTTC. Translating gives CASRANGGYTF.

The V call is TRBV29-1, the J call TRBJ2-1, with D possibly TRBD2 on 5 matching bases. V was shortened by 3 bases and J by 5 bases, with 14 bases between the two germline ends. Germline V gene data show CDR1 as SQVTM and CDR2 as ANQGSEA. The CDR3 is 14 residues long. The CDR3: CSVDPRTQHNEQFF. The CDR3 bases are TGCAGCGTTGACCCCCGGACTCAACACAATGAGCAGTTCTTC.

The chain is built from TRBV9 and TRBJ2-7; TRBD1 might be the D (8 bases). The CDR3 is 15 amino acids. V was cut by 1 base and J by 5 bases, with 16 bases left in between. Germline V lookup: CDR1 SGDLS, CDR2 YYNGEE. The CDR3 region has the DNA TGTGCCAGCAGCGTATCTGGGGGGGACAGGAACGAGCAGTACTTC. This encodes CASSVSGGDRNEQYF.

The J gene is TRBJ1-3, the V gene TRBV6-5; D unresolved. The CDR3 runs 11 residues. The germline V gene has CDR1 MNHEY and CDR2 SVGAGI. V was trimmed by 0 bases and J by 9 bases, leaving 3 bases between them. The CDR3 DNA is TGTGCCAGCAGTTACTCCGGCACCATATATTTT. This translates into CASSYSGTIYF.

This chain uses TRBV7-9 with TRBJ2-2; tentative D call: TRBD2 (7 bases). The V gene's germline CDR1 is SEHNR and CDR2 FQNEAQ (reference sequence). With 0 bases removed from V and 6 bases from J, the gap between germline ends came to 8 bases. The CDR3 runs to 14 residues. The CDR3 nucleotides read TGTGCCAGCAGCTTAGCGGGGGGGCCCGGGGAGCTGTTTTTT. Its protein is CASSLAGGPGELFF. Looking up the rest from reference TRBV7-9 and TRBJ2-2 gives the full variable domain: DTGVSQNPRHKITKRGQNVTFRCDPISEHNRLYWYRQTLGQGPEFLTYFQNEAQLEKSRLLSDRFSAERPKGSFSTLEIQRTEQGDSAMYLCASSLAGGPGELFFGEGSRLTVL.

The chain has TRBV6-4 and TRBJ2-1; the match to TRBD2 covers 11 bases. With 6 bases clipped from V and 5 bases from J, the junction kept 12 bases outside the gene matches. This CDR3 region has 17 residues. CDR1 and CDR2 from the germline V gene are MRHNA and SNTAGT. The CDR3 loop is CASSPDPSGGPDNEQFF. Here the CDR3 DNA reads TGTGCCAGCAGCCCGGATCCTAGCGGGGGGCCCGACAATGAGCAGTTCTTC.

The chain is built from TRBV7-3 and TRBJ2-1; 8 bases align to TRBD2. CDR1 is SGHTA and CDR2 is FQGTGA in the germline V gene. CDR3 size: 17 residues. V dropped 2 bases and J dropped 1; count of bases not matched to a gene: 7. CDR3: CASSLDRGGGSYNEQFF. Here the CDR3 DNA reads TGTGCCAGCAGCTTAGACCGGGGGGGCGGATCCTACAATGAGCAGTTCTTC.

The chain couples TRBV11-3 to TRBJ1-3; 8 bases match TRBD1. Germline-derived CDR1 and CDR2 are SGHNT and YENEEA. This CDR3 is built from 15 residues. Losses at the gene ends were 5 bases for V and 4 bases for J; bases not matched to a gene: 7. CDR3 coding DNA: TGTGCCAGCAGCCCTGGGGACAGGCGCGGAAACACCATATATTTT. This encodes CASSPGDRRGNTIYF.

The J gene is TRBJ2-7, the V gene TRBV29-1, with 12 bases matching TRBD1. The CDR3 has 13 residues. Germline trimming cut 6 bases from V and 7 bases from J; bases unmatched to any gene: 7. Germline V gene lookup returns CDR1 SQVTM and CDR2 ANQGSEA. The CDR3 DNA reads TGCAGCGTACTGGGACAGGGGGCGGGGGAGCAGTACTTC. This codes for CSVLGQGAGEQYF.

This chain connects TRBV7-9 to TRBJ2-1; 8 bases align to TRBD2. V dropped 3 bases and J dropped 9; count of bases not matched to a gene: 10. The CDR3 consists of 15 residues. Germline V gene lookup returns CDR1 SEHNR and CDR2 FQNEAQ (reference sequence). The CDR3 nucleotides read TGTGCCAGCAGCTTCATCGGGGGGGCAGACGGTGAGCAGTTCTTC. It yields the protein CASSFIGGADGEQFF.

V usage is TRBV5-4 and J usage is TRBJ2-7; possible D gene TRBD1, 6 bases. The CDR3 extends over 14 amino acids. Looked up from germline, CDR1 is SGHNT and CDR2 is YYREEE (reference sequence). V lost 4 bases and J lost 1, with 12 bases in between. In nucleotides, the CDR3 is TGTGCCAGCAGCCCGGGACACCTATCCTACGAGCAGTACTTC. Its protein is CASSPGHLSYEQYF.

Written as DNA, the CDR3 is TGCGCCAGCAGCCAAACAGGGACCCCAGTTTATGGCTACACCTTC. It yields the protein CASSQTGTPVYGYTF. The J gene is TRBJ1-2, the V gene TRBV4-1; weak D call: TRBD1 (6 bases). The CDR3 is 15 residues long. V was trimmed by 2 bases and J by 5 bases, leaving 15 bases between them. Germline V lookup: CDR1 MGHRA, CDR2 YSYEKL.

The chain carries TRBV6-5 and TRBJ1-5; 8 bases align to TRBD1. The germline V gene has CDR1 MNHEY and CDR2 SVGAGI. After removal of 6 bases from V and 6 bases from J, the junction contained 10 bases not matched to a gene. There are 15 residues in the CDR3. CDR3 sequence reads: CASSQGQVAGQPQHF. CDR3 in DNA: TGTGCCAGCAGCCAGGGACAGGTGGCAGGTCAGCCCCAGCATTTT.

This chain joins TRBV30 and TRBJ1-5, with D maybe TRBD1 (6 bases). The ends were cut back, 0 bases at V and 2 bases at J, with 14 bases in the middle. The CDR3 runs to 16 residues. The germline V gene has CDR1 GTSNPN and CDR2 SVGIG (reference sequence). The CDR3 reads CAWSVGQSFGNQPQHF. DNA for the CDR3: TGTGCCTGGAGTGTAGGACAGTCTTTTGGCAATCAGCCCCAGCATTTT.

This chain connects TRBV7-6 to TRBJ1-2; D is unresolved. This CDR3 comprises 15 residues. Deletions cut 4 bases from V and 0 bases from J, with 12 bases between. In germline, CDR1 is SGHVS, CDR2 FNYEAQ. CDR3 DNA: TGTGCCAGCAGCTACCAAGCCGGGTCTAACTATGGCTACACCTTC. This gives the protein CASSYQAGSNYGYTF.

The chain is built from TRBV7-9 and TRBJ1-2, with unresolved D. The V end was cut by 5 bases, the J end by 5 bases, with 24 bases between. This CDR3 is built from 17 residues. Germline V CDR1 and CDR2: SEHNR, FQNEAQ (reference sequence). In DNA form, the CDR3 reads TGTGCCAGCAGCCGGAGGATGGCCGATCGGGTCCCTTATGGCTACACCTTC. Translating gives CASSRRMADRVPYGYTF.

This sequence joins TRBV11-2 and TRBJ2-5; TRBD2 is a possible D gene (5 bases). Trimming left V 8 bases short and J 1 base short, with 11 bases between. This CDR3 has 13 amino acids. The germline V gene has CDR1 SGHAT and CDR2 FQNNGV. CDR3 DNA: TGTGCCAGCTCGGGGAGCCTCCAAGAGACCCAGTACTTC. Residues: CASSGSLQETQYF.

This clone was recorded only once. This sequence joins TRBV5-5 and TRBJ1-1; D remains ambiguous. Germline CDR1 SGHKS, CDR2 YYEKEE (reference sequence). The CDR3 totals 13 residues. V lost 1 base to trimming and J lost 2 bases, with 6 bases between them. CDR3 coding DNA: TGTGCCAGCAGCTTGCCAGGAAACACTGAAGCTTTCTTT. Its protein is CASSLPGNTEAFF. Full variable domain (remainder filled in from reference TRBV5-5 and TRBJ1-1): DAGVTQSPTHLIKTRGQQVTLRCSPISGHKSVSWYQQVLGQGPQFIFQYYEKEERGRGNFPDRFSARQFPNYSSELNVNALLLGDSALYLCASSLPGNTEAFFGQGTRLTVV.

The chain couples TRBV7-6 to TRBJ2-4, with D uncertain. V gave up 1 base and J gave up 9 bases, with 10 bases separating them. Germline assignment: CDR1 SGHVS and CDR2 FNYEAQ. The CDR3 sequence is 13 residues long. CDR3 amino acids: CASSLGTSSIQYF. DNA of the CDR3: TGTGCCAGCAGCTTAGGTACATCCAGCATTCAGTACTTC.